Listed below are T cell receptor beta chains from one sample, sequenced in a study of beta chain features in type 1 diabetes. Here immunoSEQ multiplex PCR was the method, and the copy in TCRdb shows in-frame clones only, minus some. Of under 400,000 clones detected, roughly 13% appear once; the ten largest clones hold less than 0.02%. Sequencing input: naive CD4+ T cells from blood. The receptors derive from a young man in good health. The CDR3 runs from the conserved cysteine through the conserved F or W. Fields, in order: J gene, CDR3 length, V gene, clone size, D gene, CDR3 protein, CDR3 DNA. A D gene is named only where the DNA matches it firmly. A row's size may be missing; if present it is once, few, many or a size class.

J gene: TRBJ2-7
CDR3 length: 12
V gene: TRBV6-5
clone size: NA
D gene: NA
CDR3 protein: CASSPWRDEQYF
CDR3 DNA: TGTGCCAGCAGCCCTTGGAGGGACGAGCAGTACTTC

J gene: TRBJ2-2
CDR3 length: 11
V gene: TRBV5-6
clone size: NA
D gene: NA
CDR3 protein: CASSFAGELFF
CDR3 DNA: TGTGCCAGCAGCTTCGCCGGGGAGCTGTTTTTT

J gene: TRBJ1-1
CDR3 length: 13
V gene: TRBV5-1
clone size: few
D gene: NA
CDR3 protein: CASSPREGTEAFF
CDR3 DNA: TGCGCCAGCAGCCCGCGTGAGGGCACTGAAGCTTTCTTT

J gene: TRBJ2-3
CDR3 length: 13
V gene: TRBV19
clone size: NA
D gene: NA
CDR3 protein: CASSEGRTDTQYF
CDR3 DNA: TGTGCCAGTAGCGAGGGGAGGACAGATACGCAGTATTTT

J gene: TRBJ2-1
CDR3 length: 17
V gene: TRBV6-1
clone size: NA
D gene: NA
CDR3 protein: CASSGGQGIATYNEQFF
CDR3 DNA: TGTGCCAGCAGTGGCGGCCAGGGGATCGCCACTTACAATGAGCAGTTCTTC

J gene: TRBJ1-5
CDR3 length: 16
V gene: TRBV19
clone size: NA
D gene: TRBD1
CDR3 protein: CASTRDRAVRNQPQHF
CDR3 DNA: TGTGCCAGTACCCGGGACAGGGCGGTAAGAAATCAGCCCCAGCATTTT

J gene: TRBJ2-7
CDR3 length: 14
V gene: TRBV7-2
clone size: NA
D gene: NA
CDR3 protein: CASSRPAGHYEQYF
CDR3 DNA: TGTGCCAGCAGCCGTCCCGCGGGGCACTACGAGCAGTACTTC

J gene: TRBJ2-1
CDR3 length: 17
V gene: TRBV28
clone size: NA
D gene: TRBD2
CDR3 protein: CASSLAGGGRPYNEQFF
CDR3 DNA: TGTGCCAGCAGTTTAGCGGGAGGGGGCCGTCCCTACAATGAGCAGTTCTTC

J gene: TRBJ2-5
CDR3 length: 14
V gene: TRBV28
clone size: few
D gene: TRBD1
CDR3 protein: CASSKGTGRETQYF
CDR3 DNA: TGTGCCAGCAGTAAAGGGACAGGGCGCGAGACCCAGTACTTC

J gene: TRBJ2-3
CDR3 length: 18
V gene: TRBV4-3
clone size: many
D gene: TRBD1
CDR3 protein: CASSQDYRDRGWADTQYF
CDR3 DNA: TGCGCCAGCAGCCAAGATTACCGGGACAGGGGTTGGGCAGATACGCAGTATTTT

J gene: TRBJ2-7
CDR3 length: 15
V gene: TRBV28
clone size: few
D gene: TRBD2
CDR3 protein: CASTPNVGGDFEQYF
CDR3 DNA: TGTGCCAGCACTCCTAATGTGGGAGGGGACTTCGAGCAGTACTTC

J gene: TRBJ2-7
CDR3 length: 18
V gene: TRBV4-2
clone size: few
D gene: TRBD1
CDR3 protein: CASSQVRNTRTGGYEQYF
CDR3 DNA: TGTGCCAGCAGCCAAGTTCGCAATACCCGGACAGGCGGCTACGAGCAGTACTTC

J gene: TRBJ2-1
CDR3 length: 16
V gene: TRBV15
clone size: NA
D gene: NA
CDR3 protein: CATSSPSFAGRNEQFF
CDR3 DNA: TGTGCCACCAGCAGTCCCTCCTTTGCGGGTAGGAATGAGCAGTTCTTC

J gene: TRBJ2-1
CDR3 length: 18
V gene: TRBV4-3
clone size: few
D gene: NA
CDR3 protein: CASSQEHLPHLNYNEQFF
CDR3 DNA: TGCGCCAGCAGCCAAGAACACCTCCCACATCTTAACTACAATGAGCAGTTCTTC

J gene: TRBJ2-7
CDR3 length: 15
V gene: TRBV28
clone size: NA
D gene: NA
CDR3 protein: CASSLQSLGAYEQYF
CDR3 DNA: TGTGCCAGCAGTTTACAGAGCCTTGGGGCTTACGAGCAGTACTTC

J gene: TRBJ1-5
CDR3 length: 19
V gene: TRBV7-3
clone size: few
D gene: TRBD1
CDR3 protein: CASSYGDGQANSRNQPQHF
CDR3 DNA: TGTGCCAGCAGCTACGGGGACGGACAGGCGAATAGTCGCAATCAGCCCCAGCATTTT

J gene: TRBJ2-2
CDR3 length: 15
V gene: TRBV7-3
clone size: NA
D gene: NA
CDR3 protein: CASSLGREYTGELFF
CDR3 DNA: TGTGCCAGCAGCTTGGGACGGGAGTACACCGGGGAGCTGTTTTTT

J gene: TRBJ1-2
CDR3 length: 12
V gene: TRBV19
clone size: NA
D gene: TRBD1
CDR3 protein: CASSRDSYGYTF
CDR3 DNA: TGTGCCAGTAGCCGGGACAGCTATGGCTACACCTTC

J gene: TRBJ2-2
CDR3 length: 15
V gene: TRBV7-8
clone size: NA
D gene: NA
CDR3 protein: CASSPDRPHTGELFF
CDR3 DNA: TGTGCCAGCAGCCCCGACAGGCCCCACACCGGGGAGCTGTTTTTT

J gene: TRBJ2-1
CDR3 length: 13
V gene: TRBV9
clone size: few
D gene: NA
CDR3 protein: CASSVELRVEQFF
CDR3 DNA: TGTGCCAGCAGCGTAGAACTCCGGGTTGAGCAGTTCTTC

J gene: TRBJ2-1
CDR3 length: 15
V gene: TRBV7-3
clone size: NA
D gene: NA
CDR3 protein: CASSPPGGTNNEQFF
CDR3 DNA: TGTGCCAGCAGTCCTCCAGGGGGGACGAACAATGAGCAGTTCTTC

J gene: TRBJ2-7
CDR3 length: 12
V gene: TRBV29-1
clone size: few
D gene: NA
CDR3 protein: CSVDQGPYEQYF
CDR3 DNA: TGCAGCGTGGACCAGGGTCCCTACGAGCAGTACTTC

J gene: TRBJ1-6
CDR3 length: 16
V gene: TRBV5-4
clone size: few
D gene: TRBD1
CDR3 protein: CASSLGGGTGRSPLHF
CDR3 DNA: TGTGCCAGCAGCTTGGGAGGGGGGACAGGACGATCACCCCTCCACTTT

J gene: TRBJ1-4
CDR3 length: 14
V gene: TRBV30
clone size: few
D gene: TRBD1
CDR3 protein: CAWSAVDRADKLFF
CDR3 DNA: TGTGCCTGGAGTGCCGTTGACAGGGCGGATAAACTGTTTTTT

J gene: TRBJ2-3
CDR3 length: 17
V gene: TRBV7-8
clone size: NA
D gene: TRBD2
CDR3 protein: CASSLDRPSGSTDTQYF
CDR3 DNA: TGTGCCAGCAGCTTAGATCGTCCTAGCGGGAGCACAGATACGCAGTATTTT

J gene: TRBJ2-2
CDR3 length: 14
V gene: TRBV30
clone size: NA
D gene: NA
CDR3 protein: CAWRGASNTGELFF
CDR3 DNA: TGTGCCTGGAGGGGGGCATCGAACACCGGGGAGCTGTTTTTT

J gene: TRBJ2-1
CDR3 length: 15
V gene: TRBV25-1
clone size: few
D gene: NA
CDR3 protein: CASSDISRSYNEQFF
CDR3 DNA: TGTGCCAGCAGTGATATCTCCCGCTCCTACAATGAGCAGTTCTTC

J gene: TRBJ1-2
CDR3 length: 14
V gene: TRBV5-1
clone size: NA
D gene: TRBD1
CDR3 protein: CASSVTGSNYGYTF
CDR3 DNA: TGCGCCAGCAGCGTGACAGGGTCTAACTATGGCTACACCTTC

J gene: TRBJ2-7
CDR3 length: 11
V gene: TRBV30
clone size: NA
D gene: TRBD1
CDR3 protein: CASGTAYEQYF
CDR3 DNA: TGTGCCTCAGGGACAGCCTACGAGCAGTACTTC

J gene: TRBJ2-1
CDR3 length: 15
V gene: TRBV7-2
clone size: NA
D gene: NA
CDR3 protein: CASSPVGSPYNEQFF
CDR3 DNA: TGTGCCAGCAGCCCCGTTGGGAGTCCCTACAATGAGCAGTTCTTC

J gene: TRBJ2-2
CDR3 length: 13
V gene: TRBV5-5
clone size: few
D gene: NA
CDR3 protein: CASRAPLTGELFF
CDR3 DNA: TGTGCCAGCAGAGCACCCTTAACCGGGGAGCTGTTTTTT